The 31 T cell receptor beta chains below come from one sample, sequenced in a study of OX40 agonist ivuxolimab in advanced cancers. The library was prepared using the immunoSEQ multiplex PCR assay. The clones in this table, taken by TCRdb from immuneACCESS, are in-frame only. Not every clone is retained; where verified, under half of the shortfall comes from an unresolved V gene, and the cause of the rest is unknown. This sample gives some 54,000 clones in total; more than 65% of them show up just once. The ten largest account for about 6% of the sample. Sequenced material: CD4+ or CD8+ T cells sorted from blood, taken in a trial of the OX40 agonist ivuxolimab. These receptors all stem from an adult with an advanced solid tumor such as melanoma, head and neck, liver or kidney cancer.

This chain connects TRBV5-1 to TRBJ2-2, with 10 positions matching TRBD1. Germline CDR1 and CDR2: SGHRS and YFSETQ. The CDR3 contains 15 residues. The ends lost 6 bases at V and 5 bases at J; junction bases unmatched: 7. CDR3 coding DNA: TGCGCCAGCACCATGACAGGGGGCGCAACCGGGGAGCTGTTTTTT. The encoded protein is CASTMTGGATGELFF.

J is TRBJ2-5 and V is TRBV27; D is possibly TRBD1 or TRBD2 (5 bases each). V lost 5 bases to trimming and J lost 1 base, with 17 bases between them. The CDR3 covers 16 residues. Germline CDR1 MNHEY, CDR2 SMNVEV (reference sequence). CDR3 DNA: TGTGCCAGCAGTCCACTAACCGGGACCGGCCAAGAGACCCAGTACTTC. This gives the protein CASSPLTGTGQETQYF.

This rearrangement joins TRBV5-1 to TRBJ2-7; 10 bases map to TRBD1. The V segment lost 0 bases and the J segment 4 bases; nucleotides outside the gene matches: 1. CDR3 size: 14 residues. CDR1 SGHRS and CDR2 YFSETQ come from the germline V gene. The CDR3 region is CASSLGQGAYEQYF. The DNA of the CDR3 is TGCGCCAGCAGCTTGGGACAGGGGGCGTACGAGCAGTACTTC.

The chain couples TRBV19 to TRBJ1-1; 7 nucleotides match TRBD1. Per the germline V gene, CDR1 is LNHDA and CDR2 is SQIVND (reference sequence). Trimming at V came to 7 bases and at J to 5 bases, leaving 13 bases not matched to a gene. This CDR3 is built from 15 residues. For the CDR3, the DNA is TGTGCCAGTAATGACAGGGCAGTGAGAGGTACTGAAGCTTTCTTT. Translating it yields CASNDRAVRGTEAFF. Based on the CDR3 plus reference TRBV19 and TRBJ1-1, the full variable domain is DGGITQSPKYLFRKEGQNVTLSCEQNLNHDAMYWYRQDPGQGLRLIYYSQIVNDFQKGDIAEGYSVSREKKESFPLTVTSAQKNPTAFYLCASNDRAVRGTEAFFGQGTRLTVV.

CDR3 sequence (DNA): TGTGCCAGCAGCACCCAAAACTATGGCTACACCTTC. Translation gives CASSTQNYGYTF. The chain combines TRBV9 with TRBJ1-2; D remains unclear. Trimming took 4 bases from V and 2 from J, leaving 6 bases between them. Germline assignment: CDR1 SGDLS and CDR2 YYNGEE. This CDR3 comprises 12 residues.

This clone was observed a few times. The chain is built from TRBV15 and TRBJ1-1; D might be TRBD1 (6 bases). Germline-derived CDR1 and CDR2 are LNHNV and YYDKDF (reference sequence). There are 16 residues in the CDR3. Trimming shortened V by 1 base and J by 4 bases, and 16 bases separated the two germline ends. CDR3 bases: TGTGCCACCAGCAGAGCTCTCGGGGAGGGGGGCACTGAAGCTTTCTTT. It translates to CATSRALGEGGTEAFF.

The V gene is TRBV20-1, the J gene TRBJ2-7; D gene uncertain. Trimming left V 6 bases short and J 2 bases short, with 8 bases between. CDR1 is DFQATT and CDR2 is SNEGSKA in the germline V gene (reference sequence). CDR3 length: 11 amino acids. The CDR3, as DNA: TGCAGTGCCCGGGTGCCCTACGAGCAGTACTTC. Translated: CSARVPYEQYF.

This chain uses TRBV7-3 with TRBJ2-6, with unresolved D. The CDR3 covers 18 residues. Germline values: CDR1 SGHTA, CDR2 FQGTGA. V lost 5 bases, J lost 5 bases, and 22 bases lay in between. The CDR3 sequence: CASSGLTRLQSRANVLTF. Here the CDR3 DNA reads TGTGCCAGCAGCGGGCTAACACGCTTACAAAGTCGGGCCAACGTCCTGACTTTC.

The chain recombines TRBV6-1 with TRBJ1-5; tentatively, D is TRBD1 (5 bases). Looked up from germline, CDR1 is MNHNS and CDR2 is SASEGT. There are 13 residues in the CDR3. Trimming took off 2 bases at V and 10 bases at J, with 12 bases between the two ends. The CDR3 sequence: CASSEHDSRPQHF. In nucleotides, the CDR3 is TGTGCCAGCAGTGAACACGACAGTCGACCCCAGCATTTT.

The chain uses TRBV28 and TRBJ1-2, with 8 bases identical to TRBD1. The CDR3 length is 14 residues. CDR1 and CDR2 from the germline V gene are MDHEN and SYDVKM. The V and J ends lost 6 bases and 5 bases, in that order; junction bases with no gene match: 8. CDR3 residues: CASRDTGGDYGYTF. Written as DNA, the CDR3 is TGTGCCAGCAGGGACACAGGGGGTGATTATGGCTACACCTTC.

The chain employs TRBV2 and TRBJ1-1, with 9 bases matching TRBD1. Germline V lookup: CDR1 SNHLY, CDR2 FYNNEI. This CDR3 contains 14 residues. V was clipped by 5 bases and J by 3 bases; unmatched bases: 4. CDR3 residues: CASSLRTGDTEAFF. The CDR3 DNA sequence: TGTGCCAGCAGTCTGAGGACAGGGGACACTGAAGCTTTCTTT.

This rearrangement joins TRBV7-9 to TRBJ1-2; maybe TRBD1 (5 bases). The CDR3 runs to 14 residues. Trimming cost V 1 base and J 4 bases, with 10 bases left between them. Per the germline V gene, CDR1 is SEHNR and CDR2 is FQNEAQ (reference sequence). This chain's CDR3 is CASSLGAGSYGYTF. In nucleotides, the CDR3 is TGTGCCAGCAGCTTAGGGGCAGGGAGCTATGGCTACACCTTC.

The chain joins TRBV2 to TRBJ2-2, with 9 bases matching TRBD1. This CDR3 spans 19 amino acids. Germline loops: CDR1 SNHLY, CDR2 FYNNEI. Losses at the gene ends were 4 bases for V and 6 bases for J; bases not matched to a gene: 18. DNA for the CDR3: TGTGCCAGCAGTGCCGCGGGGGTTAGGCACAGGGGGCGATCCGGGGAGCTGTTTTTT. Translated, it gives CASSAAGVRHRGRSGELFF.

This chain connects TRBV5-1 to TRBJ1-2; D is undetermined. The germline V gene encodes CDR1 SGHRS and CDR2 YFSETQ. The V gene lost 3 bases and the J gene lost 8 bases, with 17 bases spanning the gap. The CDR3 has 14 amino acids. CDR3 region: CASSSDLSGRGYTF. CDR3 DNA: TGCGCCAGCAGCTCGGACCTTTCAGGACGAGGCTACACCTTC.

The sample holds a few counts of this clone. V and J are TRBV7-9 and TRBJ1-1; D not certain. The length of the CDR3 is 13 residues. Germline V gene sequence: CDR1 SEHNR, CDR2 FQNEAQ (reference sequence). V lost 5 bases and J 4 bases, leaving 11 bases between the germline ends. The CDR3 sequence: CASSRTQGTEAFF. The CDR3 DNA is TGTGCCAGCAGCCGCACGCAAGGCACTGAAGCTTTCTTT. The full variable domain, in which reference TRBV7-9 and TRBJ1-1 provide the parts outside the CDR3, is DTGVSQNPRHKITKRGQNVTFRCDPISEHNRLYWYRQTLGQGPEFLTYFQNEAQLEKSRLLSDRFSAERPKGSFSTLEIQRTEQGDSAMYLCASSRTQGTEAFFGQGTRLTVV.

The rearrangement links TRBV6-1 to TRBJ2-2; 7 bases map to TRBD1. Germline CDR1 is MNHNS and CDR2 is SASEGT. The CDR3 consists of 15 residues. V was pared by 7 bases and J by 4 bases, with 9 bases of the junction left unmatched. The CDR3 DNA is TGTGCCAGCAAGCCGGGACAGCTCTTCACCGGGGAGCTGTTTTTT. Protein: CASKPGQLFTGELFF.

The chain has TRBV7-9 and TRBJ2-4; D is possibly TRBD1 (5 bases). CDR3 length: 16 residues. The V gene lost 4 bases and the J gene lost 0 bases, with 13 bases spanning the gap. Germline V gene lookup returns CDR1 SEHNR and CDR2 FQNEAQ (reference sequence). CDR3 in amino acids: CASSSATAIAKNIQYF. The DNA for the CDR3 is TGTGCCAGCAGCTCTGCGACAGCTATAGCCAAAAACATTCAGTACTTC.

The chain links TRBV5-4 to TRBJ1-4; D remains unclear. This CDR3 has 15 residues. Trimming shortened V by 4 bases and J by 8 bases, and 18 bases separated the two germline ends. The germline gives CDR1 SGHNT, CDR2 YYREEE (reference sequence). Here the CDR3 reads CASSPKGGREEKLFF. In nucleotides, the CDR3 is TGTGCCAGCAGCCCCAAGGGTGGCCGGGAAGAAAAACTGTTTTTT.

J is TRBJ2-5 and V is TRBV20-1, with D perhaps TRBD1 (5 bases). CDR1 and CDR2 (germline): DFQATT, SNEGSKA (reference sequence). V lost 6 bases, J lost 5 bases, and 10 bases lay in between. The CDR3 sequence is 11 residues long. The CDR3 reads CSAQGWETQYF. For the CDR3, the DNA is TGCAGTGCCCAGGGCTGGGAGACCCAGTACTTC.

The chain carries TRBV5-1 and TRBJ1-2, with 9 bases lining up with TRBD1. Unmatched junction bases numbered 1, after V lost 0 bases and J lost 4 bases. The germline V gene has CDR1 SGHRS and CDR2 YFSETQ. The CDR3 has 14 residues. The CDR3 region is CASSLAQGAYGYTF. CDR3 coding DNA: TGCGCCAGCAGCTTGGCACAGGGGGCCTATGGCTACACCTTC.

The V call is TRBV6-5, the J call TRBJ1-1; TRBD1 matches at 11 bases. This CDR3 region has 15 residues. The V gene's germline CDR1 is MNHEY and CDR2 SVGAGI. J gave up 11 bases and V 6 bases, and 14 bases lay outside the gene matches. The CDR3 loop is CASRAGGQGVPWAFF. The DNA of the CDR3 is TGTGCCAGCAGAGCCGGGGGACAGGGGGTCCCCTGGGCTTTCTTT.

This clone turned up a few times. The chain is built from TRBV7-2 and TRBJ1-3; D is ambiguous. CDR1 SGHTA and CDR2 FQGNSA come from the germline V gene. V lost 0 bases to trimming and J lost 4 bases, with 16 bases between them. This CDR3 is 17 amino acids long. Here the CDR3 DNA reads TGTGCCAGCAGCTTAGCGCCAACCGGCAAGTCGGGAAACACCATATATTTT. It translates to CASSLAPTGKSGNTIYF.

The J gene is TRBJ1-2, the V gene TRBV5-4; possibly TRBD1 for D (5 bases). The CDR3 has 17 amino acids. The ends were cut back, 0 bases at V and 6 bases at J, with 21 bases in the middle. Germline lookup yields CDR1 SGHNT and CDR2 YYREEE (reference sequence). This CDR3 reads CASSLAYQGPSSDGYTF. The CDR3 nucleotides are TGTGCCAGCAGCTTGGCGTACCAGGGTCCCTCTTCGGATGGCTACACCTTC.

Concerning this clone itself: One base away lies a much larger clone, so this may be a sequencing read error. Other nucleotide sequences in the sample specify the same CDR3. The CDR3 DNA reads as TGTGCCAGCTCATTAAGACAGGGGGCTCGGTGGGTCTATGGCTACACCTTC. It translates to CASSLRQGARWVYGYTF. The V call is TRBV18, the J call TRBJ1-2, with 10 nucleotides matching TRBD1. This CDR3 has 17 residues. The V and J ends lost 5 bases and 4 bases, in that order; junction bases with no gene match: 13. CDR1 is KGHSH, CDR2 LQKENI, per germline.

The V call is TRBV7-4, the J call TRBJ2-5; 8 bases align to TRBD1. Trimming took 3 bases from V and 2 from J; bases not matched to a gene: 2. CDR1 is SGHVT, CDR2 SQSDAQ, per germline. This CDR3 region has 14 residues. DNA for the CDR3: TGTGCCAGCAGCTTTGGACAGGGTCAAGAGACCCAGTACTTC. It codes for CASSFGQGQETQYF.

The chain has TRBV6-6 and TRBJ2-3; 7 bases align to TRBD2. Germline V CDR1 and CDR2: MNHNY, SVGAGI (reference sequence). The CDR3 is made up of 16 amino acids. V lost 0 bases, J lost 1 base, and 4 bases stayed unmatched. CDR3 coding DNA: TGTGCCAGCAGTTACTCGGGCGGGAGCCGCACAGATACGCAGTATTTT. It specifies CASSYSGGSRTDTQYF.

This clone was seen only a few times. The chain links TRBV21-1 to TRBJ1-6; the table gives TRBD1 as D, unverified against the DNA. TRBV21-1 is listed as a pseudogene. This CDR3 has 19 residues. CDR3 protein: CASSKVATVSHSELSPLHF. CDR3 in DNA: TGTGCCAGCAGCAAAGTCGCGACAGTGTCCCACTCGGAGCTCTCACCCCTCCACTTT.

This chain links TRBV27 with TRBJ2-5, with 11 bases that match TRBD1. V lost 5 bases, J lost 4 bases, and 3 bases stayed unmatched. The CDR3 sequence is 14 residues long. Germline V CDR1 and CDR2: MNHEY, SMNVEV (reference sequence). The CDR3 bases are TGTGCCAGCAGTCGGGACAGGGGGATAGAGACCCAGTACTTC. Its translation is CASSRDRGIETQYF.

The V call is TRBV5-4, the J call TRBJ2-2; weak D call: TRBD2 (5 bases). The CDR3 is made up of 15 amino acids. Germline CDR1 SGHNT, CDR2 YYREEE (reference sequence). V lost 3 bases and J 3 bases, leaving 12 bases between the germline ends. The CDR3 DNA is TGTGCCAGCAGCTCCTCCGGGGTGTACACCGGGGAGCTGTTTTTT. Its protein product is CASSSSGVYTGELFF.

A few counts support this clone. The J gene is TRBJ2-5, the V gene TRBV19; TRBD1 might be the D (6 bases). The V end was cut by 6 bases, the J end by 3 bases, with 11 bases between. CDR3 size: 13 residues. Germline V CDR1 and CDR2: LNHDA, SQIVND (reference sequence). CDR3 sequence reads: CASSYREEETQYF. The CDR3 DNA reads TGTGCCAGTAGCTACAGGGAAGAAGAGACCCAGTACTTC.

This clone has just one count. The chain recombines TRBV7-2 with TRBJ1-2; 8 nucleotides agree with TRBD1. Losses at the gene ends were 2 bases for V and 7 bases for J; bases not matched to a gene: 9. This CDR3 comprises 15 residues. CDR1 SGHTA and CDR2 FQGNSA come from the germline V gene. The CDR3 DNA is TGTGCCAGCAGCTTACCGGGACAGGCTAACCGTGGCTACACCTTC. Translation: CASSLPGQANRGYTF. The full variable domain, rest sourced from reference TRBV7-2 and TRBJ1-2, is GAGVSQSPSNKVTEKGKDVELRCDPISGHTALYWYRQSLGQGLEFLIYFQGNSAPDKSGLPSDRFSAERTGGSVSTLTIQRTQQEDSAVYLCASSLPGQANRGYTFGSGTRLTVV.